Presented here are 2 T cell receptor beta chains from one specimen sequenced in a study of control samples from healthy donors and cancer patients. Clones were sequenced by immunoSEQ multiplex PCR, and TCRdb holds only the in-frame ones, with some missing. The table has some 120,000 clones, approximately 94% seen once. Sequencing input: blood. The receptor set was obtained from a man aged 25 to 45 in good health.

The chain recombines TRBV6-2 or TRBV6-3 with TRBJ2-1, with 7 nucleotides matching TRBD2. V shed 7 bases, J shed 2 bases, and the junction held 11 bases outside the gene matches. The CDR3 is made up of 16 amino acids. CDR1 is MNHEY, CDR2 SVGEGT, per germline. The CDR3 bases are TGTGCCAGCACCCCTTTCTCGGGGGGAGCCTACAATGAGCAGTTCTTC. Translation gives CASTPFSGGAYNEQFF.

This chain joins TRBV7-2 and TRBJ2-1, with D possibly being TRBD1 or TRBD2 (5 bases each). The CDR3 totals 15 residues. The V end was cut by 1 base, the J end by 7 bases, with 14 bases between. Germline CDR1 and CDR2: SGHTA and FQGNSA. CDR3 loop: CASSLEAGTRNEQFF. The CDR3 DNA is TGTGCCAGCAGCTTAGAAGCAGGGACCAGAAATGAGCAGTTCTTC.